Following are 13 T cell receptor beta chains from one sample sequenced in a study of blood T cell repertoires in COVID-19. Data came from immunoSEQ multiplex PCR; TCRdb stores just in-frame clones and leaves some out. The table includes just over 95,000 clones, 81% detected once. Material for sequencing was peripheral blood. These receptors all come from a man aged 55 to 70 with acute or convalescent COVID-19.

This clone came up once. The V gene is TRBV5-5, the J gene TRBJ1-3; the match to TRBD1 covers 9 bases. The CDR3 extends over 16 amino acids. With 5 bases clipped from V and 6 bases from J, the junction kept 12 bases outside the gene matches. CDR1 is SGHKS and CDR2 is YYEKEE in the germline V gene (reference sequence). The CDR3 nucleotides are TGTGCCAGCAGGGCCGGGACAGGGATGGGCCCAAACACCATATATTTT. Translating gives CASRAGTGMGPNTIYF.

In the case of this clone: Other DNA sequences in this specimen translate into the identical CDR3. The V call is TRBV5-1, the J call TRBJ1-1, with no clear D. Trimming removed 0 bases at V and 0 bases at J, with 9 bases between. The CDR3 consists of 15 residues. From germline, CDR1 is SGHRS and CDR2 YFSETQ. The CDR3 DNA reads as TGCGCCAGCAGCTTGGGTACAGCCATGAACACTGAAGCTTTCTTT. It specifies CASSLGTAMNTEAFF.

The chain carries TRBV27 and TRBJ1-2; 12 bases are shared with TRBD1. V trimming: 5 bases; J trimming: 4 bases; junction bases outside the gene matches: 11. The CDR3 loop spans 17 amino acids. Germline assignment: CDR1 MNHEY and CDR2 SMNVEV (reference sequence). This CDR3 reads CASSPRGGQGAGYGYTF. CDR3 DNA sequence: TGTGCCAGCAGTCCAAGGGGGGGACAGGGGGCGGGCTATGGCTACACCTTC.

The CDR3 loop reads CASSPQQGETEAFF. CDR3 in DNA: TGTGCCAGCTCACCACAGCAGGGGGAGACTGAAGCTTTCTTT. The chain links TRBV18 to TRBJ1-1; 7 bases agree with TRBD1. This CDR3 spans 14 amino acids. The junction had 4 bases not matched to a gene; V was cut back by 1 base and J by 5 bases. The germline V gene encodes CDR1 KGHSH and CDR2 LQKENI.

J is TRBJ2-1 and V is TRBV6-6; 10 nucleotides line up with TRBD2. V was pared by 6 bases and J by 8 bases, with 10 bases of the junction left unmatched. This CDR3 spans 15 amino acids. Germline-derived CDR1 and CDR2 are MNHNY and SVGAGI (reference sequence). CDR3 loop: CASSKGLAVFDEQFF. CDR3 DNA: TGTGCCAGCAGCAAAGGACTAGCGGTTTTTGATGAGCAGTTCTTC.

The genes are TRBV28 and TRBJ1-3, with D possibly matching TRBD1 (5 bases). Germline values: CDR1 MDHEN, CDR2 SYDVKM. Trimming took off 3 bases at V and 4 bases at J, with 13 bases between the two ends. CDR3 length equals 15 residues. This chain's CDR3 is CASSLGGSAGNTIYF. The DNA for the CDR3 is TGTGCCAGCAGTTTGGGGGGATCGGCCGGAAACACCATATATTTT.

The chain employs TRBV10-3 and TRBJ1-6, with 7 positions matching TRBD1. J gave up 5 bases and V 5 bases, and 3 bases lay outside the gene matches. Germline CDR1 and CDR2: ENHRY and SYGVKD. The CDR3 extends over 14 amino acids. The CDR3 DNA follows: TGTGCCATCAGTTTTCAGGGGGATAATTCACCCCTCCACTTT. Translating gives CAISFQGDNSPLHF.

The CDR3 region has the DNA TGCGCCAGCAGCTTGGACCCAGGGGGTCAAGAGACCCAGTACTTC. Protein sequence: CASSLDPGGQETQYF. The chain employs TRBV5-1 and TRBJ2-5; TRBD1 matches 7 bases. The CDR3 has 15 amino acids. Unmatched junction bases numbered 4, after V lost 0 bases and J lost 2 bases. CDR1 and CDR2 (germline): SGHRS, YFSETQ. Drawing the rest from reference TRBV5-1 and TRBJ2-5, the complete variable domain is KAGVTQTPRYLIKTRGQQVTLSCSPISGHRSVSWYQQTPGQGLQFLFEYFSETQRNKGNFPGRFSGRQFSNSRSEMNVSTLELGDSALYLCASSLDPGGQETQYFGPGTRLLVL.

This clone has just one count. The V and J genes are TRBV9 and TRBJ1-3; 7 bases line up with TRBD1. CDR3 length equals 17 residues. Germline values: CDR1 SGDLS, CDR2 YYNGEE. Trimming cost V 0 bases and J 3 bases; bases outside gene matches: 9. The DNA of the CDR3 is TGTGCCAGCAGCGTAGCTCGACAGGGAGGAAGTGGAAACACCATATATTTT. Protein: CASSVARQGGSGNTIYF.

The chain recombines TRBV5-5 with TRBJ2-2, with a tentative D call TRBD1 (6 bases). V dropped 8 bases and J dropped 1 base, with 15 bases sitting between them. This CDR3 region has 15 residues. CDR1 is SGHKS, CDR2 YYEKEE, per germline (reference sequence). CDR3 in amino acids: CASRNRVGNTGELFF. CDR3 bases: TGTGCCAGTCGAAACAGGGTAGGGAACACCGGGGAGCTGTTTTTT.

The chain joins TRBV10-2 to TRBJ1-1; TRBD1 aligns across 7 bases. The CDR3 has 14 amino acids. Germline assignment: CDR1 WSHSY and CDR2 SAAADI. V lost 6 bases and J lost 6; bases outside the gene matches: 10. The CDR3, as DNA: TGCGCCAGCAGCGTCGACAGGGCTGTAGCTGAAGCTTTCTTT. This encodes CASSVDRAVAEAFF.

This clone was detected only a few times. This chain connects TRBV5-4 to TRBJ1-4; the match to TRBD1 covers 8 bases. The CDR3 sequence is 16 residues long. Germline CDR1 reads SGHNT; CDR2 reads YYREEE (reference sequence). V dropped 2 bases and J dropped 1; count of bases not matched to a gene: 4. CDR3 residues: CASSFRGTGTNEKLFF. CDR3 coding DNA: TGTGCCAGCAGCTTTAGAGGGACAGGAACTAATGAAAAACTGTTTTTT.

CDR3 DNA sequence: TGTGCCACCAGTGATGCGCAGGGGGTAGAGACCCAGTACTTC. This gives the protein CATSDAQGVETQYF. J is TRBJ2-5 and V is TRBV24-1; 7 bases agree with TRBD1. This CDR3 has 14 amino acids. Germline V lookup: CDR1 KGHDR, CDR2 SFDVKD. Trimming removed 3 bases from V and 4 bases from J; junction bases left unmatched: 4.